Listed below are T cell receptor beta chains from one sample, sequenced in a study of shared clonotypes between healthy human individuals. Clones were sequenced by immunoSEQ multiplex PCR, and TCRdb holds only the in-frame ones, with some missing. The sample holds 2 million to 2.5 million clones, 90% to 97% seen once. The sequencing sample was made of naive CD4+ T cells sorted from blood. The receptors here all came from a man between 18 and 29 years old in good health. Both conserved end residues are part of each CDR3. D genes are given only for firm matches. A clone size is listed for some rows: how often the clone was seen (once, few, many), or a class if it is expanded.

j_gene: TRBJ2-7; abundance: once; v_gene: TRBV7-9; d_gene: .; CDR3aa: CASSLKGGSYEQYF; CDR3nt: TGTGCCAGCAGCTTAAAGGGTGGGTCCTACGAGCAGTACTTC
j_gene: TRBJ1-6; abundance: .; v_gene: TRBV7-2; d_gene: .; CDR3aa: CASSLNDSPLHF; CDR3nt: TGTGCCAGCAGCTTAAACGATTCACCCCTCCACTTT
j_gene: TRBJ1-3; abundance: .; v_gene: TRBV6-5; d_gene: .; CDR3aa: CASSRQVSGNTIYF; CDR3nt: TGTGCCAGCAGCCGACAGGTCTCTGGAAACACCATATATTTT
j_gene: TRBJ1-6; abundance: .; v_gene: TRBV7-9; d_gene: .; CDR3aa: CASSLSGVGNSPLHF; CDR3nt: TGTGCCAGCAGCTTAAGCGGGGTGGGAAATTCACCCCTCCACTTT
j_gene: TRBJ1-4; abundance: .; v_gene: TRBV6-1; d_gene: .; CDR3aa: CASSDRATNEKLFF; CDR3nt: TGTGCCAGCAGTGACCGCGCAACTAATGAAAAACTGTTTTTT
j_gene: TRBJ2-7; abundance: .; v_gene: TRBV5-4; d_gene: TRBD1; CDR3aa: CASSSGTGYSYEQYF; CDR3nt: TGTGCCAGCAGCTCTGGGACAGGGTACTCCTACGAGCAGTACTTC
j_gene: TRBJ2-7; abundance: .; v_gene: TRBV4-2; d_gene: .; CDR3aa: CASSQGRDRHEQYF; CDR3nt: TGTGCCAGCAGCCAAGGACGCGACCGGCACGAGCAGTACTTC
j_gene: TRBJ2-5; abundance: .; v_gene: TRBV6-5; d_gene: .; CDR3aa: CASSILRTETQYF; CDR3nt: TGTGCCAGCAGCATTCTTAGGACCGAGACCCAGTACTTC
j_gene: TRBJ1-5; abundance: .; v_gene: TRBV2; d_gene: .; CDR3aa: CASRGEPGQPQHF; CDR3nt: TGTGCCAGCAGAGGCGAACCTGGTCAGCCCCAGCATTTT
j_gene: TRBJ2-2; abundance: .; v_gene: TRBV30; d_gene: .; CDR3aa: CAWSVLNTGELFF; CDR3nt: TGTGCCTGGAGTGTGTTGAACACCGGGGAGCTGTTTTTT
j_gene: TRBJ1-5; abundance: once; v_gene: TRBV10-3; d_gene: .; CDR3aa: CAISGTGQAGQPQHF; CDR3nt: TGTGCCATCAGTGGTACAGGGCAGGCGGGTCAGCCCCAGCATTTT
j_gene: TRBJ1-5; abundance: .; v_gene: TRBV2; d_gene: TRBD1; CDR3aa: CASSEADRVVQPQHF; CDR3nt: TGTGCCAGCAGTGAAGCGGACAGGGTGGTTCAGCCCCAGCATTTT
j_gene: TRBJ1-6; abundance: .; v_gene: TRBV7-2; d_gene: TRBD1; CDR3aa: CASSERDSNSPLHF; CDR3nt: TGTGCCAGCAGCGAGCGGGACAGCAATTCACCCCTCCACTTT
j_gene: TRBJ2-7; abundance: .; v_gene: TRBV2; d_gene: TRBD2; CDR3aa: CASRATSGSSYEQYF; CDR3nt: TGTGCCAGCAGGGCGACTAGCGGCTCCTCCTACGAGCAGTACTTC
j_gene: TRBJ2-4; abundance: once; v_gene: TRBV7-2; d_gene: .; CDR3aa: CASSSHDSRIQYF; CDR3nt: TGTGCCAGCAGCTCCCACGACAGTCGCATTCAGTACTTC
j_gene: TRBJ2-7; abundance: .; v_gene: TRBV13; d_gene: TRBD2; CDR3aa: CASSLRISGSYEQYF; CDR3nt: TGTGCCAGCAGCTTGAGAATTAGCGGGTCCTACGAGCAGTACTTC
j_gene: TRBJ2-5; abundance: .; v_gene: TRBV4-1; d_gene: TRBD1; CDR3aa: CASSQDSGQGAWETQYF; CDR3nt: TGCGCCAGCAGCCAAGACTCGGGACAGGGGGCATGGGAGACCCAGTACTTC
j_gene: TRBJ2-7; abundance: .; v_gene: TRBV19; d_gene: TRBD2; CDR3aa: CASSMTLAGDWSSYEQYF; CDR3nt: TGTGCCAGTAGTATGACACTAGCGGGAGATTGGAGCTCCTACGAGCAGTACTTC
j_gene: TRBJ1-1; abundance: .; v_gene: TRBV6-5; d_gene: .; CDR3aa: CASSPRQNTEAFF; CDR3nt: TGTGCCAGCAGCCCCCGACAGAACACTGAAGCTTTCTTT
j_gene: TRBJ2-7; abundance: .; v_gene: TRBV9; d_gene: .; CDR3aa: CASSVRPDRDEQYF; CDR3nt: TGTGCCAGCAGCGTACGCCCGGACCGCGACGAGCAGTACTTC